These 20 T cell receptor beta chains were sequenced from one sample in a study of cytomegalovirus exposure and HLA in healthy donors. Repertoires were generated with immunoSEQ multiplex PCR, while TCRdb's copy carries only in-frame clones and drops some. The data show about 57,000 clones, with approximately 93% seen just once and 5.8% held by the top ten. Sequenced input: PBMCs. These TCRs come from a woman between 18 and 29 years old in good health and CMV-seronegative.

For the CDR3, the DNA is TGTGCCAGCAGCTGGACAGGGGCAGAGACCCAGTACTTC. Its translation is CASSWTGAETQYF. The rearrangement links TRBV5-6 to TRBJ2-5; 9 positions agree with TRBD1. The germline gives CDR1 SGHDT, CDR2 YYEEEE. The trim removed 3 bases at V and 4 bases at J, leaving 1 base unmatched. The length of the CDR3 is 13 residues. Supplemented by reference TRBV5-6 and TRBJ2-5, the full variable domain reads DAGVTQSPTHLIKTRGQQVTLRCSPKSGHDTVSWYQQALGQGPQFIFQYYEEEERQRGNFPDRFSGHQFPNYSSELNVNALLLGDSALYLCASSWTGAETQYFGPGTRLLVL.

The chain recombines TRBV7-2 with TRBJ1-1; unclear D gene. Deletions cut 3 bases from V and 6 bases from J, with 8 bases between. From germline, CDR1 is SGHTA and CDR2 FQGNSA. CDR3 length: 12 residues. CDR3 nucleotide sequence: TGTGCCAGCAGCTTTGCGAGGGCTGAAGCTTTCTTT. The encoded protein is CASSFARAEAFF.

The genes are TRBV6-4 and TRBJ2-1; TRBD2 agrees at 11 bases. Germline V gene lookup returns CDR1 MRHNA and CDR2 SNTAGT. Trimming took 4 bases from V and 2 from J; bases not matched to a gene: 4. The CDR3 covers 16 residues. CDR3 region: CASSVSGGAAYNEQFF. In nucleotides, the CDR3 is TGTGCCAGCAGTGTTAGCGGGGGGGCCGCCTACAATGAGCAGTTCTTC.

The chain carries TRBV5-5 and TRBJ1-2, with D unresolved. Germline loops: CDR1 SGHKS, CDR2 YYEKEE (reference sequence). This CDR3 comprises 12 residues. The V gene lost 6 bases and the J gene lost 3 bases, with 9 bases spanning the gap. This CDR3 is CASTWGDYGYTF. The CDR3 DNA sequence: TGTGCCAGCACCTGGGGAGACTATGGCTACACCTTC.

This clone was observed once. The chain joins TRBV7-3 to TRBJ1-4; maybe TRBD1 (5 bases). V was shortened by 5 bases and J by 6 bases, with 16 bases between the two germline ends. In germline, CDR1 is SGHTA, CDR2 FQGTGA. This CDR3 contains 15 residues. The CDR3 reads CASSRAGAGDEKLFF. The CDR3 DNA reads as TGTGCCAGCAGCCGGGCCGGGGCGGGGGATGAAAAACTGTTTTTT.

Only a few counts were recorded for this clone. The chain carries TRBV5-4 and TRBJ1-4; D unresolved. Germline V CDR1 and CDR2: SGHNT, YYREEE (reference sequence). The CDR3 is 14 residues long. The V and J ends lost 4 bases and 10 bases respectively, with 17 bases between them. In DNA form, the CDR3 reads TGTGCCAGCAGCCCTGGCTGGGGAGAAGGAAAACTGTTTTTT. Translation: CASSPGWGEGKLFF. Based on the CDR3 plus reference TRBV5-4 and TRBJ1-4, the full variable domain is ETGVTQSPTHLIKTRGQQVTLRCSSQSGHNTVSWYQQALGQGPQFIFQYYREEENGRGNFPPRFSGLQFPNYSSELNVNALELDDSALYLCASSPGWGEGKLFFGSGTQLSVL.

Written as DNA, the CDR3 is TGTGCCAGCAGTGAACTCCAGGGGATCTATGGCTACACCTTC. Residues: CASSELQGIYGYTF. The J gene is TRBJ1-2, the V gene TRBV2; weak D call: TRBD1 (6 bases). Germline assignment: CDR1 SNHLY and CDR2 FYNNEI. V was trimmed by 2 bases and J by 4 bases, leaving 11 bases between them. This CDR3 region has 14 residues.

This chain links TRBV7-3 with TRBJ1-1; TRBD1 matches 9 bases. In germline, CDR1 is SGHTA, CDR2 FQGTGA. This CDR3 contains 14 residues. Unmatched junction bases numbered 8, after V lost 4 bases and J lost 8 bases. For the CDR3, the DNA is TGTGCCAGCAGCTCCACAGGGGGCGCCGCGGAAGCTTTCTTT. This gives the protein CASSSTGGAAEAFF.

This chain links TRBV5-1 with TRBJ2-5; possible D gene TRBD2, 5 bases. V was shortened by 2 bases and J by 2 bases, with 7 bases between the two germline ends. The CDR3 consists of 13 residues. CDR1 and CDR2 from the germline V gene are SGHRS and YFSETQ. The CDR3 protein is CASSLADQETQYF. CDR3 nucleotide sequence: TGCGCCAGCAGCTTAGCGGATCAAGAGACCCAGTACTTC.

The chain employs TRBV5-8 and TRBJ1-2; D is possibly TRBD1 (5 bases). CDR3 length: 14 residues. The germline CDR1 and CDR2 sequences are SGHTS and YDEGEE. The V gene lost 0 bases and the J gene lost 3 bases, with 9 bases spanning the gap. CDR3 amino acids: CASSLGVRDYGYTF. Here the CDR3 DNA reads TGTGCCAGCAGCTTGGGTGTCAGGGACTATGGCTACACCTTC. Full variable domain (remainder filled in from reference TRBV5-8 and TRBJ1-2): EAGVTQSPTHLIKTRGQQATLRCSPISGHTSVYWYQQALGLGLQFLLWYDEGEERNRGNFPPRFSGRQFPNYSSELNVNALELEDSALYLCASSLGVRDYGYTFGSGTRLTVV.

The chain combines TRBV19 with TRBJ1-3; 7 bases are shared with TRBD1. The germline V gene encodes CDR1 LNHDA and CDR2 SQIVND (reference sequence). The V gene end was trimmed by 3 bases and the J gene end by 0 bases; junction bases not matched to a gene: 2. The CDR3 is 15 residues long. CDR3 nucleotide sequence: TGTGCCAGTAGTATTGGGACAGTCTCTGGAAACACCATATATTTT. Translated, it gives CASSIGTVSGNTIYF.

The genes are TRBV5-4 and TRBJ2-1; D call uncertain. CDR3 length: 16 residues. The germline CDR1 and CDR2 sequences are SGHNT and YYREEE (reference sequence). The V gene lost 0 bases and the J gene lost 3 bases, with 13 bases spanning the gap. The CDR3 nucleotides read TGTGCCAGCAGCTTGGCCTCGGTGTCGGTCTACAATGAGCAGTTCTTC. Encoded protein: CASSLASVSVYNEQFF.

The genes are TRBV28 and TRBJ2-1, with 8 bases that match TRBD2. The CDR3 loop spans 17 amino acids. V lost 0 bases, J lost 0 bases, and 4 bases stayed unmatched. Germline-derived CDR1 and CDR2 are MDHEN and SYDVKM. This chain's CDR3 is CASSLWSGSVSYNEQFF. In DNA, the CDR3 is TGTGCCAGCAGTTTATGGAGCGGGAGCGTCTCCTACAATGAGCAGTTCTTC. The full variable domain, with the rest looked up from reference TRBV28 and TRBJ2-1, is DVKVTQSSRYLVKRTGEKVFLECVQDMDHENMFWYRQDPGLGLRLIYFSYDVKMKEKGDIPEGYSVSREKKERFSLILESASTNQTSMYLCASSLWSGSVSYNEQFFGPGTRLTVL.

The rearrangement uses TRBV2 and TRBJ1-2; unclear D gene. The CDR3 extends over 13 amino acids. Germline loops: CDR1 SNHLY, CDR2 FYNNEI. The V and J ends lost 4 bases and 4 bases respectively, with 10 bases between them. The CDR3 bases are TGTGCCAGCAGTGGCCAGGTTATCTATGGCTACACCTTC. Amino acid sequence: CASSGQVIYGYTF.

The rearrangement links TRBV5-8 to TRBJ2-7, with TRBD1 matching 10 bases. The CDR3 consists of 14 residues. V lost 4 bases, J lost 2 bases, and 3 bases stayed unmatched. Per the germline V gene, CDR1 is SGHTS and CDR2 is YDEGEE. CDR3 DNA: TGTGCCAGCAGCGCCGACAGGGGGCCCTACGAGCAGTACGTC. Protein sequence: CASSADRGPYEQYV.

The chain is built from TRBV5-1 and TRBJ2-3; 9 bases align to TRBD2. Germline V lookup: CDR1 SGHRS, CDR2 YFSETQ. The ends lost 4 bases at V and 0 bases at J; junction bases unmatched: 9. The CDR3 runs 17 residues. Here the CDR3 DNA reads TGCGCCAGCAGCCCCCGGGTGAGCGGGGGGAGCACAGATACGCAGTATTTT. It encodes CASSPRVSGGSTDTQYF.

The CDR3 loop is CASSSTRRQGGELFF. The CDR3 coding sequence is TGTGCCAGCAGTTCAACCAGGAGGCAAGGCGGGGAGCTGTTTTTT. This rearrangement joins TRBV6-1 to TRBJ2-2, with a weak D call TRBD2 (5 bases). Trimming pared 5 bases from V and 7 bases from J, leaving 17 bases between. Germline V gene lookup returns CDR1 MNHNS and CDR2 SASEGT. The CDR3 has 15 residues.

This chain connects TRBV4-2 to TRBJ1-6; possible D gene TRBD1, 5 bases. Germline assignment: CDR1 LGHNA and CDR2 YNFKEQ. The CDR3 is made up of 15 amino acids. V lost 1 base, J lost 9 bases, and 13 bases lay in between. The CDR3 reads CASSQGPGTSSPLHF. CDR3 sequence (DNA): TGTGCCAGCAGCCAAGGGCCTGGGACTAGTTCACCCCTCCACTTT.

The chain uses TRBV2 and TRBJ2-7, with D hard to call. The length of the CDR3 is 14 residues. The V gene's germline CDR1 is SNHLY and CDR2 FYNNEI. The V gene lost 8 bases and the J gene lost 0 bases, with 14 bases spanning the gap. CDR3: CASRFWPNSYEQYF. The CDR3 bases are TGTGCCAGCCGATTTTGGCCCAACTCCTACGAGCAGTACTTC.

This clone has only one observation. V gene TRBV27 combines with J gene TRBJ2-7; a weak D match, TRBD1 (6 bases). The CDR3 is 15 amino acids. Trimming shortened V by 5 bases and J by 2 bases, and 16 bases separated the two germline ends. Germline lookup yields CDR1 MNHEY and CDR2 SMNVEV (reference sequence). In DNA form, the CDR3 reads TGTGCCAGCAGTCCAACCACAGGGAGCGCCTACGAGCAGTACTTC. It yields the protein CASSPTTGSAYEQYF.